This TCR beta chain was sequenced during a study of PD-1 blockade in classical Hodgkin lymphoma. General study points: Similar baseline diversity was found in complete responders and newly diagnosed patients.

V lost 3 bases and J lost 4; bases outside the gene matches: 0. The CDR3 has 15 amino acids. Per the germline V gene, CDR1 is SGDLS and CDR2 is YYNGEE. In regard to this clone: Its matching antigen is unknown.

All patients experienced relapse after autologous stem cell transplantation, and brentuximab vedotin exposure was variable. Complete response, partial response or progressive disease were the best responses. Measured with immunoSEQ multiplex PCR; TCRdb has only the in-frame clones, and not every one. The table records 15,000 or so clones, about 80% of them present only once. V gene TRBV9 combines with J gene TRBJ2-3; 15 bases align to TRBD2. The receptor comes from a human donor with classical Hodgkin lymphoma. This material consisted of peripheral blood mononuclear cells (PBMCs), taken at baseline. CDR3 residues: CASSGTSGGADTQYF. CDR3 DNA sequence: TGTGCCAGCAGCGGGACTAGCGGGGGGGCAGATACGCAGTATTTT.